This T cell receptor (beta chain) was sequenced for a study of vaccination effects on CD4 cells after COVID-19 (dated by TCRdb to between 2021 and 2022). Notes on the research overall: To identify antigen-specific CD4+ T cell clonotypes by their expansion, the ViraFEST assay first stimulated PBMC with viral peptide pools and then applied TCR sequencing. In both COVID-19 convalescent patients and infection-naive vaccine recipients, the study compared SARS-CoV-2 spike-specific CD4+ TCR repertoires from before mRNA vaccination with those from after it. Pre-vaccine samples were collected from two convalescent patients 16 days and one week before the first dose, corresponding to 142 and 148 days after COVID-19 diagnosis. Two million PBMC per well were cultured in IMDM with 5% human AB serum, 10 IU/ml IL-2 and gentamicin, plus 10 ug/ml peptides. Altogether, approximately 10 COVID-19 convalescent patients and several SARS-CoV-2-naive healthy vaccine recipients made up the full study. Two doses of either the BNT162b2 or the mRNA-1273 mRNA SARS-CoV-2 vaccine were administered to participants. Cultures from other donors in the study were sequenced using the Oncomine TCR Beta short-read assay on an Illumina iSeq 100. Points the paper makes about the study in general: Marked clonal contraction was observed in both infection-induced and vaccine-induced clones at late post-vaccination timepoints, consistent with waning T cell responses. In convalescent patients, the post-vaccine spike-reactive repertoire consisted mainly of new vaccine-induced clones, largely distinct from infection-induced clones. Only a small number of convalescent patients were included, and no early post-infection timepoints were available, which limited the study.

Receptor libraries were prepared by the immunoSEQ multiplex PCR assay. TCR beta CDR3 sequencing was performed on DNA from the cultured, isolated CD4+ T cells. Per the source publication's procedure: Non-productive TCR sequences were discarded, and reads were trimmed to the CDR3 region, with only CDR3s of 7 or more amino acids retained. The MANAFEST web app was used to pick out antigen-specific clonotypes by comparing their expansion in peptide wells with that in reference cultures. To count as positive, a clone had to show expansion at FDR<0.05 compared with the reference and with all other wells, an odds ratio above 5, and a frequency above 0.1% in two replicate wells. Clonotypes significantly expanded in SARS-CoV-2 spike wells and in at least one common cold coronavirus spike condition were defined as cross-reactive. Using the stringdist R package, CDR3 similarity was measured by Levenshtein distance, and unrooted trees were constructed with ape in R 3.6.1. TCRdb's version of the immuneACCESS table is confined to in-frame rearrangements and falls short of the full clone set. An unresolved V gene accounts for under half of the shortfall where checked; the remainder is of unknown origin. Clonal size and the V and J genes are those of that table, whereas D and trimming came from the DNA. The sample records about 47,000 clones, more than 75% of which are singletons. 12% of the sample is taken by the ten largest.

Points on this clone: The antigen it recognizes is unknown. No base quality information exists; no much larger clone differs at one position.

The germline V gene specifies KGHSH as CDR1 and LQKENI as CDR2. Counted from cysteine to phenylalanine, this CDR3 has 14 amino acids. The CDR3 DNA has 42 bases and is translated from base 1. Trimming removed 5 bases from V and 2 bases from J, leaving 13 bases between the germline ends. After around eleven days of culture, CD4+ T cells were isolated with the EasySep CD4+ T cell isolation kit. Convalescent patients had PCR-confirmed SARS-CoV-2 infection between March and December 2020, before Alpha, Beta and Delta variants emerged in the United States. Half of the culture medium was replaced with fresh IL-2-containing medium on days 3 and 7. Unless noted otherwise, every peptide stimulation condition was cultured in triplicate wells. PBMC were separated from whole blood using Ficoll-Paque Plus gradient centrifugation and were then either cryopreserved at -140C or used fresh. Genomic DNA was extracted from cultured CD4+ T cells with the QIAamp micro DNA kit.

Sequenced material: CD4+ T cells from PBMCs cultured without peptide, taken before COVID-19 vaccination. The receptor chain draws on TRBV18 and TRBJ2-7; TRBD1 is a possible D gene, resting on 5 matching bases. This clonotype was sampled from a human donor who had a prior SARS-CoV-2 infection. This receptor carries the CDR3 CASSEKTEPYEQYF. The DNA sequence is given as TGTGCCAGCTCAGAAAAGACAGAACCCTACGAGCAGTACTTC.